The 27 T cell receptor beta chains in this list originate from one sample, sequenced in a study of tumor-infiltrating lymphocytes in primary liver carcinoma. Reverse transcription of about 500 ng total RNA with a constant-region primer produced TCR beta cDNA. Investigators got TCR beta libraries out of three nested multiplex PCR rounds, done with slightly modified ARM-PCR. Investigators reported that the first two PCR rounds, at approximately 11 cycles each, used TRBV1-TRBV30 forward primers with a C-beta reverse primer. TCRdb fed the multiplex PCR reads into MiXCR, producing one record per CDR3 protein. The sample lists approximately 330,000 distinct CDR3 sequences, about two thirds occurring once. Germline DNA was also extracted, and blood RNA derived from unsorted whole blood. The material sequenced was peripheral blood. These TCRs come from a man aged 35 to 55 with primary liver carcinoma and hepatitis B virus infection.

Comments on this clonotype: Compared with germline, one end of the junction differs, possibly owing to a read error. This chain connects TRBV11-2 to TRBJ1-1; 7 nucleotides align to TRBD1. The V gene's germline CDR1 is SGHAT and CDR2 FQNNGV. There are 16 residues in the CDR3. Here the CDR3 DNA reads TGTGCCATCAGCCGTGGGGCACAGGGGTTCGGCACTGAAGCTTTCTTT. Amino acid sequence: CAISRGAQGFGTEAFF.

The chain joins TRBV21-1 to TRBJ2-4. TRBV21-1 is reported as a pseudogene. The CDR3 runs to 11 residues. The CDR3: CASGEKNIQYF. Here the CDR3 DNA reads TGTGCCAGCGGGGAAAAAAACATTCAGTACTTC.

About this clonotype itself: This may come from a read error, since a much larger clone is one base off. This rearrangement joins TRBV6-1 to TRBJ2-6; no reliable D call. V lost 5 bases to trimming and J lost 4 bases, with 12 bases between them. This CDR3 is built from 15 residues. The germline CDR1 and CDR2 sequences are MNHNS and SASEGT. CDR3 sequence reads: CASSHSLTGANVLTF. CDR3 DNA: TGTGCCAGCAGTCACTCCCTTACCGGGGCCAACGTCCTGACTTTC.

For this clonotype: Being one base from a much bigger clone, this may be a read error. The rearrangement uses TRBV6-5 and TRBJ2-7; D might be TRBD2 (5 bases). The V and J ends lost 8 bases and 1 base respectively, with 9 bases between them. This CDR3 is 12 amino acids long. The V gene's germline CDR1 is MNHEY and CDR2 SVGAGI. The CDR3 DNA is TGTGCCAGCCACGGGGTATCCTACGAGCAGTACTTC. This gives the protein CASHGVSYEQYF.

This clonotype appeared many times. The V and J genes are TRBV4-1 and TRBJ2-3; TRBD2 matches 7 bases. This CDR3 is 16 amino acids long. Trimming cost V 0 bases and J 2 bases; bases outside gene matches: 5. Germline lookup yields CDR1 MGHRA and CDR2 YSYEKL. CDR3 protein: CASSQDPSGNTDTQYF. DNA for the CDR3: TGCGCCAGCAGCCAAGATCCTAGCGGAAACACAGATACGCAGTATTTT.

This clonotype was seen more than once but under ten times. A read error is possible here, since a much larger clone lies one base away. The rearrangement links TRBV6-6 to TRBJ2-1, with TRBD2 as a possible D gene (6 bases). The CDR3 sequence is 13 residues long. Germline CDR1 MNHNY, CDR2 SVGAGI (reference sequence). V shed 7 bases and J shed 10 bases, with 17 bases lying between them. The CDR3 nucleotides read TGTGCCAGCACCATAGGGGACTCCCGGGAGCAGTTCTTC. This gives the protein CASTIGDSREQFF.

This clonotype was counted many times. The V and J genes are TRBV4-3 and TRBJ2-5; 11 bases agree with TRBD2. In germline, CDR1 is LGHNA, CDR2 YSLEER. V trimming: 1 base; J trimming: 3 bases; junction bases outside the gene matches: 1. This CDR3 comprises 15 residues. CDR3 region: CASSQGGLAEETQYF. The CDR3, as DNA: TGCGCCAGCAGCCAAGGGGGACTAGCGGAAGAGACCCAGTACTTC.

The table lists this clonotype with many counts. The chain uses TRBV11-2 and TRBJ1-1, with D possibly being TRBD1 (5 bases). Germline CDR1 reads SGHAT; CDR2 reads FQNNGV. V dropped 5 bases and J dropped 3 bases, with 25 bases sitting between them. The length of the CDR3 is 18 residues. CDR3 region: CASSKKARLGSGDTEAFF. The CDR3 DNA sequence: TGTGCCAGCAGCAAAAAAGCCCGTTTGGGCTCGGGGGACACTGAAGCTTTCTTT.

About this clonotype itself: A clone one base away is much larger, so this may be a read error. CDR3 DNA: TGTGCCAGCCTTTATCCAACAGGACAGGGTAATCAGCCCCAGCATTTT. Its translation is CASLYPTGQGNQPQHF. The J gene is TRBJ1-5, the V gene TRBV28, with 8 bases lining up with TRBD1. Per germline, CDR1 MDHEN and CDR2 SYDVKM. The length of the CDR3 is 16 residues. The J segment lost 4 bases and the V segment lost 8 bases, leaving 13 bases of the junction unmatched.

As for this clonotype: It may be a read error: a sequence one base away is much more abundant. V is TRBV11-1 and J is TRBJ1-1; D is ambiguous. This CDR3 contains 15 residues. Germline assignment: CDR1 SGHAT and CDR2 FQDESV (reference sequence). This chain's CDR3 is CASSQRCRGNTEAFF. The CDR3 region has the DNA TGCGCCAGCAGCCAGCGGTGTCGTGGGAACACTGAAGCTTTCTTT.

This clonotype was counted ten times or more. The genes are TRBV4-1 and TRBJ2-7; TRBD2 matches at 11 bases. Per the germline V gene, CDR1 is MGHRA and CDR2 is YSYEKL. The CDR3 extends over 18 amino acids. With V trimmed by 4 bases and J by 0 bases, 11 bases remained unmatched. The CDR3 here is CASSRSPGTSGHSYEQYF. The CDR3 DNA follows: TGCGCCAGCAGCCGTAGCCCGGGGACTAGCGGACACTCCTACGAGCAGTACTTC.

The chain carries TRBV10-3 and TRBJ2-1; 8 bases line up with TRBD1. The CDR3 covers 15 residues. V was clipped by 6 bases and J by 0 bases; unmatched bases: 4. Germline CDR1 reads ENHRY; CDR2 reads SYGVKD. CDR3 sequence reads: CAISRQGSSYNEQFF. Here the CDR3 DNA reads TGTGCCATCAGCCGACAGGGGAGCTCCTACAATGAGCAGTTCTTC.

As for this clonotype: This clone may be a read error of a much larger clone one base away. The V gene is TRBV12-3 or TRBV12-4, the J gene TRBJ2-4, with 8 bases lining up with TRBD2. This CDR3 contains 13 residues. V gave up 10 bases and J gave up 7 bases; unmatched junction bases: 9. Here the CDR3 DNA reads TGTGCCACCACGGGAGGGAATCTCAACATTCAGTACTTC. Residues: CATTGGNLNIQYF.

To note about this clonotype: Just one base apart from a much larger clone, this may be a read error. The chain combines TRBV6-5 with TRBJ1-1; 8 bases are shared with TRBD1. Germline CDR1 reads MNHEY; CDR2 reads SVGAGI. The CDR3 extends over 14 amino acids. As DNA, the CDR3 is TGTCCCAGCAGCCGACAGGGGTCGAGCACTGAAGCTTTCTTT. Protein: CPSSRQGSSTEAFF.

Turning to this clonotype: The conserved phenylalanine or tryptophan is not found at the CDR3 terminus, so this likely reflects a read error. The rearrangement links TRBV11-2 to TRBJ1-2, with no clear D. The V gene lost 4 bases and the J gene lost 7 bases, with 16 bases spanning the gap. The length of the CDR3 is 14 residues. The germline gives CDR1 SGHAT, CDR2 FQNNGV. This CDR3 reads CASSSPRPIGGYTL. CDR3 in DNA: TGTGCCAGCAGCTCTCCCCGGCCTATAGGTGGCTACACCCTC.

As to this clonotype: This may arise from a read error, as a much more abundant clone is one base away. V usage is TRBV4-1 and J usage is TRBJ1-1; the D is unclear. The germline V gene encodes CDR1 MGHRA and CDR2 YSYEKL. This CDR3 spans 15 amino acids. The V end was cut by 4 bases, the J end by 4 bases, with 16 bases between. Here the CDR3 DNA reads TGCGCCAGCAGCCCACGGGAGGTGGTAGGCACTGAAGCTTTCTTT. Protein product: CASSPREVVGTEAFF.

Worth noting for this clonotype: A much bigger clone sits one base away, suggesting this may be a read error. The rearrangement joins TRBV6-5 to TRBJ2-5, with unresolved D. Germline-derived CDR1 and CDR2 are MNHEY and SVGAGI. There are 16 residues in the CDR3. CDR3 residues: CAGSPYRTGNQETQYF. In DNA form, the CDR3 reads TGTGCCGGCAGTCCCTATCGGACGGGTAACCAAGAGACCCAGTACTTC.

V is TRBV28 and J is TRBJ2-5; D remains ambiguous. Trimming took off 7 bases at V and 0 bases at J, with 9 bases between the two ends. CDR3 length: 13 amino acids. Per germline, CDR1 MDHEN and CDR2 SYDVKM. The CDR3 protein is CASKVLYQETQYF. CDR3 nucleotides: TGTGCCAGCAAAGTGTTGTACCAAGAGACCCAGTACTTC.

This clonotype has at least ten counts. The gene calls are TRBV14 and TRBJ1-1; D is perhaps TRBD1 (5 bases). The CDR3 spans 15 residues. Trimming left V 4 bases short and J 0 bases short, with 12 bases between. Germline CDR1 SGHDN, CDR2 FVKESK. The CDR3 region is CASSPTGDMNTEAFF. The CDR3 nucleotides are TGTGCCAGCAGCCCTACAGGAGACATGAACACTGAAGCTTTCTTT.

Comment on this clonotype: Its ends do not fully match the called genes, so a read error is possible. The V and J genes are TRBV5-1 and TRBJ2-3; no definite D call. CDR3 length: 14 amino acids. CDR1 and CDR2 (germline): SGHRS, YFSETQ. The CDR3 bases are TGCGCCAGCTTTCGCGGAGCCGCCACAGATATGCAGTATTTT. This sequence encodes CASFRGAATDMQYF.

As for this clonotype: The junction departs from germline at one end; a sequencing error may be responsible. J is TRBJ2-2 and V is TRBV11-2, with a tentative D call TRBD2 (5 bases). In germline, CDR1 is SGHAT, CDR2 FQNNGV. This CDR3 region has 14 residues. The DNA of the CDR3 is TGTGCCAGCAGCTTAGTCGCTGACACCGGGGAGCTGCCTTTT. It translates to CASSLVADTGELPF.

About this clonotype itself: A clone one base away is much larger, so this may be a read error. This chain uses TRBV6-6 with TRBJ2-6, with TRBD1 matching 8 bases. The CDR3 has 19 residues. The V gene's germline CDR1 is MNHNY and CDR2 SVGAGI (reference sequence). J was trimmed by 0 bases and V by 5 bases; bases with no gene match: 12. The CDR3 loop reads CASSGRSGGVDSGANVLTF. Here the CDR3 DNA reads TGTGCCAGCAGTGGTCGATCAGGGGGCGTCGACTCTGGGGCCAACGTCCTGACTTTC.

Of note for this clonotype: A much larger clone differs from this one at a single base, so this may be a read error. The chain uses TRBV4-1 and TRBJ2-7; a weak D match, TRBD1 (5 bases). This CDR3 spans 15 amino acids. The germline gives CDR1 MGHRA, CDR2 YSYEKL. The CDR3 protein is CASRQDQEGAYEQYF. Here the CDR3 DNA reads TGCGCCAGCAGACAAGACCAGGAAGGGGCCTACGAGCAGTACTTC.

The chain couples TRBV11-1 to TRBJ2-7; 7 bases map to TRBD1. J lost 5 bases, V lost 4 bases, and 8 bases had no gene match. CDR3 length: 14 amino acids. The germline gives CDR1 SGHAT, CDR2 FQDESV (reference sequence). The CDR3 DNA sequence: TGTGCCAGCAGCTCAGGGACAGATTCCGACGAGCAGTACGTC. It is translated as CASSSGTDSDEQYV.

The CDR3 spells CASSYSHSPREQYF. In DNA form, the CDR3 reads TGTGCCAGCAGTTACAGTCACTCCCCTCGCGAGCAGTACTTC. The chain is built from TRBV6-5 and TRBJ2-7, with D uncertain. Per germline, CDR1 MNHEY and CDR2 SVGAGI. Trimming cost V 2 bases and J 6 bases, with 14 bases left between them. The CDR3 extends over 14 amino acids.

Of note for this clonotype: Germline and junction disagree at one end, which may indicate a read error. J is TRBJ2-5 and V is TRBV11-2; possible D gene TRBD2, 6 bases. Germline-derived CDR1 and CDR2 are SGHAT and FQNNGV. CDR3 length: 13 residues. The CDR3 nucleotides are TGTGCCAGCAACTTAGAGTTCGGGAGCACCAAGTACTTC. This translates into CASNLEFGSTKYF.

Comment on this clonotype: Because the CDR3 is missing its conserved closing phenylalanine or tryptophan, this is likely a read error. This chain links TRBV6-6 with TRBJ2-1; D is unclear. In germline, CDR1 is MNHNY, CDR2 SVGAGI (reference sequence). This CDR3 comprises 12 residues. The V gene lost 4 bases and the J gene lost 9 bases, with 10 bases spanning the gap. The CDR3 spells CASSSGAIEQFL. CDR3 coding DNA: TGTGCCAGCAGTTCCGGAGCAATTGAGCAGTTCCTC.